The 29 T cell receptor beta chains in this list originate from one sample, sequenced in a study of untreated major depressive disorder. The repertoire was sequenced with immunoSEQ multiplex PCR; TCRdb's copy has only in-frame clones and lacks some. The sample lists tens of thousands of clones, approximately 89% occurring once. Material for sequencing was CD4+ T cells from PBMCs. All receptors derive from a woman younger than 45 in good health.

The chain combines TRBV7-9 with TRBJ2-5; D is unresolved. The CDR3 consists of 12 residues. Germline loops: CDR1 SEHNR, CDR2 FQNEAQ (reference sequence). V was pared by 8 bases and J by 2 bases, with 9 bases between. The DNA of the CDR3 is TGTGCCAGCGTCCCTTTTCAAGAGACCCAGTACTTC. This translates into CASVPFQETQYF.

J is TRBJ1-2 and V is TRBV25-1; D remains ambiguous. With 0 bases removed from V and 8 bases from J, the gap between germline ends came to 7 bases. CDR3 length: 12 residues. Germline values: CDR1 MGHDK, CDR2 SYGVNS. CDR3 loop: CASSEYLMGYTF. The CDR3 DNA reads as TGTGCCAGCAGTGAATATTTAATGGGCTACACCTTC.

The CDR3 DNA follows: TGCAGTGCGGGATGGCAGGGCGAGCAGTACTTC. Protein: CSAGWQGEQYF. The chain carries TRBV20-1 and TRBJ2-7; weak D call: TRBD1 (5 bases). V dropped 6 bases and J dropped 6 bases, with 12 bases sitting between them. The CDR3 has 11 amino acids. Germline V gives CDR1 DFQATT, CDR2 SNEGSKA (reference sequence).

This clone was counted a single time. The J gene is TRBJ1-1, the V gene TRBV7-2; D call uncertain. Trimming pared 7 bases from V and 4 bases from J, leaving 13 bases between. Germline V CDR1 and CDR2: SGHTA, FQGNSA. This CDR3 spans 13 amino acids. This CDR3 reads CASTLSPSTEAFF. The CDR3 DNA reads TGTGCCAGCACCCTCTCCCCGAGCACTGAAGCTTTCTTT.

The gene calls are TRBV9 and TRBJ2-1; the match to TRBD2 covers 12 bases. The germline gives CDR1 SGDLS, CDR2 YYNGEE. The CDR3 contains 21 residues. V gave up 9 bases and J gave up 8 bases; unmatched junction bases: 30. CDR3 protein: CATLPKASSGGAGCHVDEQFF. CDR3 DNA: TGTGCCACGCTACCAAAAGCCTCTAGCGGGGGGGCCGGTTGTCATGTCGATGAGCAGTTCTTC.

The chain joins TRBV6-5 to TRBJ1-1; possible D gene TRBD1, 5 bases. Trimming pared 6 bases from V and 3 bases from J, leaving 5 bases between. The CDR3 runs 11 residues. Germline CDR1 is MNHEY and CDR2 is SVGAGI. The CDR3: CASSRDTEAFF. The CDR3 DNA reads as TGTGCCAGCAGCAGGGACACTGAAGCTTTCTTT.

The chain uses TRBV9 and TRBJ2-5; TRBD1 is a possible D gene (5 bases). CDR1 is SGDLS, CDR2 YYNGEE, per germline. CDR3 length: 16 amino acids. V lost 6 bases and J 2 bases, leaving 20 bases between the germline ends. The CDR3 DNA follows: TGTGCCAGCACCGCCGGGCAGGGAACCCGGCAAGAGACCCAGTACTTC. Its protein product is CASTAGQGTRQETQYF.

The chain joins TRBV6-5 to TRBJ1-3; the D is unclear. Germline V lookup: CDR1 MNHEY, CDR2 SVGAGI. V was pared by 0 bases and J by 0 bases, with 3 bases between. The CDR3 covers 14 residues. The CDR3 coding sequence is TGTGCCAGCAGTTACTCAACCTCTGGAAACACCATATATTTT. Translated, it gives CASSYSTSGNTIYF.

This clone appeared once. This chain links TRBV29-1 with TRBJ1-2, with no clear D. Germline CDR1 SQVTM, CDR2 ANQGSEA. Trimming shortened V by 3 bases and J by 4 bases, and 9 bases separated the two germline ends. There are 12 residues in the CDR3. This CDR3 is CSVDQTTYGYTF. The CDR3 bases are TGCAGCGTTGACCAAACCACCTATGGCTACACCTTC.

The CDR3 region is CASSIDAGVKAFF. Written as DNA, the CDR3 is TGTGCCAGTAGTATAGACGCCGGTGTTAAAGCTTTCTTT. The chain combines TRBV19 with TRBJ1-1; D ambiguous. The CDR3 spans 13 residues. Trimming took off 0 bases at V and 9 bases at J, with 11 bases between the two ends. Per the germline V gene, CDR1 is LNHDA and CDR2 is SQIVND (reference sequence).

V usage is TRBV5-4 and J usage is TRBJ1-3; D gene unclear. This CDR3 is built from 15 residues. Looked up from germline, CDR1 is SGHNT and CDR2 is YYREEE (reference sequence). The V and J ends lost 0 bases and 1 base respectively, with 8 bases between them. In DNA form, the CDR3 reads TGTGCCAGCAGCTTGGTAGGGCCATCTGGAAACACCATATATTTT. This sequence encodes CASSLVGPSGNTIYF.

V and J are TRBV5-1 and TRBJ2-4; TRBD2 matches at 13 bases. The CDR3 contains 16 residues. Germline V gives CDR1 SGHRS, CDR2 YFSETQ. V was clipped by 4 bases and J by 7 bases; unmatched bases: 8. The CDR3 loop is CASSSRTSGGVNIQYF. CDR3 nucleotides: TGCGCCAGCAGCAGCAGGACTAGCGGGGGTGTGAACATTCAGTACTTC.

The J gene is TRBJ1-1, the V gene TRBV27; D remains unclear. Germline loops: CDR1 MNHEY, CDR2 SMNVEV (reference sequence). The V end was cut by 8 bases, the J end by 3 bases, with 25 bases between. This CDR3 is 17 amino acids long. CDR3 nucleotide sequence: TGTGCCAGCCGTTCTCTCGGGAGGGTAGGATTGGACACTGAAGCTTTCTTT. Amino acids: CASRSLGRVGLDTEAFF.

The J gene is TRBJ1-2, the V gene TRBV28; D gene ambiguous. This CDR3 spans 17 amino acids. The germline V and J ends were trimmed by 2 bases and 5 bases, with 21 bases remaining between them. CDR1 is MDHEN, CDR2 SYDVKM, per germline. The CDR3 loop is CASSLGSHSGVRYGYTF. CDR3 DNA sequence: TGTGCCAGCAGTTTAGGAAGTCACAGCGGAGTTAGGTATGGCTACACCTTC.

This chain connects TRBV4-3 to TRBJ1-2; TRBD1 might be the D (6 bases). The CDR3 totals 13 residues. Germline V CDR1 and CDR2: LGHNA, YSLEER. The germline V and J ends were trimmed by 3 bases and 5 bases, with 10 bases remaining between them. In nucleotides, the CDR3 is TGCGCCAGCAGCCAGACAGGTTCATATGGCTACACCTTC. Translating it yields CASSQTGSYGYTF.

The chain is built from TRBV29-1 and TRBJ2-1; possible D gene TRBD1, 5 bases. The CDR3 is 18 amino acids. Germline CDR1 reads SQVTM; CDR2 reads ANQGSEA. Trimming cost V 0 bases and J 6 bases, with 24 bases left between them. DNA for the CDR3: TGCAGCGTTGAAGATCTGTGGACATCCAACGGGCTTAGCAATGAGCAGTTCTTC. Amino acids: CSVEDLWTSNGLSNEQFF.

The count of this clone is one. J is TRBJ2-7 and V is TRBV29-1, with D possibly being TRBD1 (5 bases). The germline CDR1 and CDR2 sequences are SQVTM and ANQGSEA. Between the trimmed V and J ends, which lost 7 bases and 4 bases, there was a span of 20 bases. The CDR3 loop spans 14 amino acids. Here the CDR3 DNA reads TGCAGCGCTCAACGCCCCGGACAAACTTACGAGCAGTACTTC. It encodes CSAQRPGQTYEQYF.

The chain carries TRBV5-1 and TRBJ1-2, with TRBD1 matching over 7 bases. V lost 0 bases, J lost 6 bases, and 5 bases stayed unmatched. Germline loops: CDR1 SGHRS, CDR2 YFSETQ. The CDR3 is 14 amino acids. This CDR3 reads CASSLDRGGDGYTF. The CDR3 DNA reads TGCGCCAGCAGCTTGGACAGGGGAGGGGATGGCTACACCTTC.

V gene TRBV7-2 combines with J gene TRBJ1-1; TRBD1 is a possible D gene (5 bases). The germline V and J ends were trimmed by 1 base and 6 bases, with 12 bases remaining between them. The CDR3 sequence is 14 residues long. Germline CDR1 SGHTA, CDR2 FQGNSA. CDR3 amino acids: CASSLELQGAEAFF. The DNA of the CDR3 is TGTGCCAGCAGCTTAGAATTGCAGGGCGCTGAAGCTTTCTTT. The full variable domain, with the rest looked up from reference TRBV7-2 and TRBJ1-1, is GAGVSQSPSNKVTEKGKDVELRCDPISGHTALYWYRQSLGQGLEFLIYFQGNSAPDKSGLPSDRFSAERTGGSVSTLTIQRTQQEDSAVYLCASSLELQGAEAFFGQGTRLTVV.

The gene calls are TRBV9 and TRBJ1-2; 8 positions agree with TRBD1. The CDR3 length is 15 residues. Germline values: CDR1 SGDLS, CDR2 YYNGEE. Trimming cost V 3 bases and J 5 bases; bases outside gene matches: 9. The DNA of the CDR3 is TGTGCCAGCAGCGAAACAGGACAGGGTTTATATGGCTACACCTTC. Its translation is CASSETGQGLYGYTF.

This clone appeared a single time. Different DNA sequences within this sample yield the same CDR3. The J gene is TRBJ1-1, the V gene TRBV2; no clear D. Trimming left V 6 bases short and J 0 bases short, with 11 bases between. Germline CDR1 reads SNHLY; CDR2 reads FYNNEI. The CDR3 has 14 amino acids. DNA of the CDR3: TGTGCCAGCAGGAGGGATGGCTTGAACACTGAAGCTTTCTTT. This gives the protein CASRRDGLNTEAFF.

The sample holds a few counts of this clone. This chain links TRBV5-1 with TRBJ2-3, with a weak D call TRBD1 (6 bases). Deletions cut 0 bases from V and 4 bases from J, with 15 bases between. This CDR3 comprises 16 residues. Germline V CDR1 and CDR2: SGHRS, YFSETQ. The CDR3 nucleotides are TGCGCCAGCAGCTTGGTACAATCAGGGGTGGCAGATACGCAGTATTTT. As protein: CASSLVQSGVADTQYF. Combining the CDR3 with reference TRBV5-1 and TRBJ2-3 gives the whole variable domain KAGVTQTPRYLIKTRGQQVTLSCSPISGHRSVSWYQQTPGQGLQFLFEYFSETQRNKGNFPGRFSGRQFSNSRSEMNVSTLELGDSALYLCASSLVQSGVADTQYFGPGTRLTVL.

The V gene is TRBV18, the J gene TRBJ2-3; 9 positions match TRBD2. V lost 2 bases, J lost 0 bases, and 3 bases stayed unmatched. The CDR3 loop spans 16 amino acids. The germline CDR1 and CDR2 sequences are KGHSH and LQKENI. The CDR3: CASSPSSGGSTDTQYF. CDR3 sequence (DNA): TGTGCCAGCTCACCATCCAGCGGGGGGAGCACAGATACGCAGTATTTT. The variable domain in full, with the rest retrieved from reference TRBV18 and TRBJ2-3, is NAGVMQNPRHLVRRRGQEARLRCSPMKGHSHVYWYRQLPEEGLKFMVYLQKENIIDESGMPKERFSAEFPKEGPSILRIQQVVRGDSAAYFCASSPSSGGSTDTQYFGPGTRLTVL.

The chain carries TRBV6-6 and TRBJ1-1; D is ambiguous. Germline CDR1 is MNHNY and CDR2 is SVGAGI (reference sequence). Deletions cut 6 bases from V and 1 base from J, with 9 bases between. The CDR3 runs to 13 residues. The CDR3 nucleotides are TGTGCCAGCAGGTGGGGTCCGAACACTGAAGCTTTCTTT. This encodes CASRWGPNTEAFF.

The rearrangement joins TRBV28 to TRBJ2-1, with 7 positions matching TRBD1. CDR3 length equals 15 residues. Germline V gene data show CDR1 as MDHEN and CDR2 as SYDVKM. Losses at the gene ends were 6 bases for V and 4 bases for J; bases not matched to a gene: 9. CDR3 in DNA: TGTGCCAGCAGGGGGGTCAGGGGGAGTTACAATGAGCAGTTCTTC. Its translation is CASRGVRGSYNEQFF.

This chain uses TRBV27 with TRBJ2-3; 9 nucleotides line up with TRBD1. Germline V gene lookup returns CDR1 MNHEY and CDR2 SMNVEV (reference sequence). V lost 4 bases to trimming and J lost 7 bases; unmatched junction nucleotides: 3. This CDR3 contains 13 residues. The CDR3 here is CASSWGQGNTQYF. The CDR3 DNA reads TGTGCCAGCAGTTGGGGACAGGGAAATACGCAGTATTTT.

The rearrangement joins TRBV9 to TRBJ1-3; D perhaps matches TRBD1 (6 bases). There are 18 residues in the CDR3. Deletions cut 3 bases from V and 0 bases from J, with 19 bases between. Germline V lookup: CDR1 SGDLS, CDR2 YYNGEE. CDR3 loop: CASSARTGHSNSGNTIYF. The CDR3 coding sequence is TGTGCCAGCAGCGCGAGAACAGGGCACTCAAACTCTGGAAACACCATATATTTT.

This chain links TRBV5-4 with TRBJ1-4; 9 nucleotides line up with TRBD1. The CDR3 is 14 residues long. Trimming took 4 bases from V and 8 from J; bases not matched to a gene: 6. CDR1 SGHNT and CDR2 YYREEE come from the germline V gene (reference sequence). This CDR3 is CASSQQGAEEKLFF. The CDR3 DNA follows: TGTGCCAGCAGCCAACAGGGGGCGGAAGAAAAACTGTTTTTT.

The J gene is TRBJ1-6, the V gene TRBV10-2, with a tentative D call TRBD1 (5 bases). The CDR3 loop spans 14 amino acids. Trimming removed 2 bases from V and 5 bases from J, with 7 bases in between. Germline CDR1 reads WSHSY; CDR2 reads SAAADI. The CDR3 loop reads CASSEQGDNSPLHF. The DNA for the CDR3 is TGCGCCAGCAGTGAGCAGGGAGATAATTCACCCCTCCACTTT.